This T cell receptor (beta chain) was sequenced during a study of cytomegalovirus exposure and HLA in healthy donors. Regarding the study as a whole: In most subjects, TCR beta sequences reportedly gave accurate predictions of HLA-A and HLA-B alleles. Productive status was seen about 90% or about 30% of the time for most TCR beta V segments in an earlier analysis. Donor immune exposure was known only as CMV serostatus.

Worth noting for this clone: Its antigen is not identified.

J gave up 3 bases and V 4 bases, and 2 bases lay outside the gene matches. Germline V CDR1 and CDR2: KGHSH, LQKENI. The CDR3 covers 13 residues. Primers included in the PCR were 60 Vbeta and 13 Jbeta primers. TCRdb's table, derived via immunoSEQ multiplex PCR, lists solely in-frame clones and lacks some. The sample comprises more than 85,000 clones, over 9.5% of which are singletons, and more than 15% rests with the top ten. V usage is TRBV18 and J usage is TRBJ2-5, with 7 positions matching TRBD1. This TCR came from a man in his forties in good health and CMV-seropositive. The specimen sequenced was PBMCs. CDR3: CASSLGTEETQYF. In nucleotides, the CDR3 is TGTGCCAGCTCACTAGGGACAGAAGAGACCCAGTACTTC. Variable domain in full (rest from reference TRBV18 and TRBJ2-5): NAGVMQNPRHLVRRRGQEARLRCSPMKGHSHVYWYRQLPEEGLKFMVYLQKENIIDESGMPKERFSAEFPKEGPSILRIQQVVRGDSAAYFCASSLGTEETQYFGPGTRLLVL.